The present T cell receptor (beta chain) was sequenced within a study of shared clonotypes between healthy human individuals. Clones were read by immunoSEQ multiplex PCR, and TCRdb kept only the in-frame ones, dropping some. The sample carries some 1.5 million clones, approximately 98% recorded once. Sequencing was carried out using naive CD4+ T cells sorted from blood. This sample's subset: CD45RA+ positively selected. The clonotype was recovered from a man between 25 and 39 years old in good health.

The CDR3: CASSLVALAMGETQYF. DNA for the CDR3: TGTGCCAGCAGCTTAGTCGCGTTAGCGATGGGGGAGACCCAGTACTTC. V usage is TRBV7-9 and J usage is TRBJ2-5, with a tentative D call TRBD2 (5 bases). Per germline, CDR1 SEHNR and CDR2 FQNEAQ (reference sequence). The length of the CDR3 is 16 residues. V lost 1 base to trimming and J lost 5 bases, with 17 bases between them. The full variable domain, in which reference TRBV7-9 and TRBJ2-5 provide the parts outside the CDR3, is DTGVSQNPRHKITKRGQNVTFRCDPISEHNRLYWYRQTLGQGPEFLTYFQNEAQLEKSRLLSDRFSAERPKGSFSTLEIQRTEQGDSAMYLCASSLVALAMGETQYFGPGTRLLVL.